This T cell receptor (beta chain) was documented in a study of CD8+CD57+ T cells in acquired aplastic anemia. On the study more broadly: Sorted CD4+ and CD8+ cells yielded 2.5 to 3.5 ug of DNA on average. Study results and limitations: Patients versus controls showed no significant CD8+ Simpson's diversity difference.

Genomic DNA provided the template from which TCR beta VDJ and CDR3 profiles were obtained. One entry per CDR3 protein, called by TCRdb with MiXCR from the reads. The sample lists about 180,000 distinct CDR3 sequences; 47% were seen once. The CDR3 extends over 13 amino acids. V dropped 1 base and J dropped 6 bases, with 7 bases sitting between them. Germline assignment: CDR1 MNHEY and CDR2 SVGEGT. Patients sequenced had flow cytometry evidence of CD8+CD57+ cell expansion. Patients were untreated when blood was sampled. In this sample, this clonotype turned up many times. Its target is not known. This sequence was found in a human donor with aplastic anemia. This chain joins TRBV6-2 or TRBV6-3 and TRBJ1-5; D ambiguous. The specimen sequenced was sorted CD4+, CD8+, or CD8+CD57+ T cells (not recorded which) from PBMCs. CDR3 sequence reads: CASSYLIGQPQHF. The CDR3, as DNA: TGTGCCAGCAGTTACTTGATCGGTCAGCCCCAGCATTTT.